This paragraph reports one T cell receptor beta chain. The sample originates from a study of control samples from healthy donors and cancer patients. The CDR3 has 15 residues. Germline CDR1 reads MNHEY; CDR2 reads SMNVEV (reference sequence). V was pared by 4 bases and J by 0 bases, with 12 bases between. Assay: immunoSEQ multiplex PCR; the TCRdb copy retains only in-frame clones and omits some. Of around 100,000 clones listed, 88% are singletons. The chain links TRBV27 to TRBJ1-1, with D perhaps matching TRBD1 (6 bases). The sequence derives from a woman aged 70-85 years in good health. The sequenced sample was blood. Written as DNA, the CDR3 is TGTGCCAGCAGTTCCGTGGACAGTATGAACACTGAAGCTTTCTTT. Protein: CASSSVDSMNTEAFF.